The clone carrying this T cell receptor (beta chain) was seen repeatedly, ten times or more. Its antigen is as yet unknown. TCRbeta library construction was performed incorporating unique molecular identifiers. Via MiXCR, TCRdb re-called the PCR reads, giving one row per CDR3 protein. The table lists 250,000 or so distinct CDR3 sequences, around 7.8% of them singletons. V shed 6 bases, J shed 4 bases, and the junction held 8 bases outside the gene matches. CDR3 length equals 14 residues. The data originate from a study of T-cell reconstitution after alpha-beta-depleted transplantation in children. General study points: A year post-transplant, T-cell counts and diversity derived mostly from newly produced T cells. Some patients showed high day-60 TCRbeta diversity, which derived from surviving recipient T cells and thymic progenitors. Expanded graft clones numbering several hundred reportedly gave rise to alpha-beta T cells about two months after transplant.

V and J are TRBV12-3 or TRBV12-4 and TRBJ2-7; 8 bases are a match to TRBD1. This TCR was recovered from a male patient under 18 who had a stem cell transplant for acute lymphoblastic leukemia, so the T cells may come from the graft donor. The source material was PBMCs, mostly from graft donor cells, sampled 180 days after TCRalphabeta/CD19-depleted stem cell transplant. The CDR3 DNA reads TGTGCCAGCAGCAGGACAGGGTTTGATTACGAGCAGTACTTC. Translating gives CASSRTGFDYEQYF.